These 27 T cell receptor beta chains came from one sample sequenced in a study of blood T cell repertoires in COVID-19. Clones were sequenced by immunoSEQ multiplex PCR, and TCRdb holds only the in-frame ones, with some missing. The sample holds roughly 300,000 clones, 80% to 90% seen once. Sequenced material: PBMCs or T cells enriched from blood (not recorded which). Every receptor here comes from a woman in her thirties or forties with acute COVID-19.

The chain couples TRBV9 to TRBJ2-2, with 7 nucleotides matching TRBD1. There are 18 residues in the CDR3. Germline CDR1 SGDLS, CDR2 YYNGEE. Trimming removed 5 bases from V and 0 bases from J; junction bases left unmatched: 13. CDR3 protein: CASSYSEGATANTGELFF. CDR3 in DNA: TGTGCCAGCAGTTATTCCGAGGGGGCAACCGCGAACACCGGGGAGCTGTTTTTT.

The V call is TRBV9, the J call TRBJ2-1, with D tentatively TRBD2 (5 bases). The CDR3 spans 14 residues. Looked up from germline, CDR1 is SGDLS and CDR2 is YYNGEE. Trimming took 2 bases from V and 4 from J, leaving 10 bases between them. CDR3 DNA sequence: TGTGCCAGCAGCGTTGAGGGTTTTTACAATGAGCAGTTCTTC. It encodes CASSVEGFYNEQFF.

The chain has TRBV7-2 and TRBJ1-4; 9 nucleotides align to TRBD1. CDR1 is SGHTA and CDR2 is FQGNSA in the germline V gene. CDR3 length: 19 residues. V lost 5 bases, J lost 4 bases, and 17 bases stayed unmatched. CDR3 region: CASSTDPRDRVYLNEKLFF. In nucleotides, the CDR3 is TGTGCCAGCAGCACAGACCCCCGGGACAGGGTGTACCTTAATGAAAAACTGTTTTTT. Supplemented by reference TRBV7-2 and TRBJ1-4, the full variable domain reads GAGVSQSPSNKVTEKGKDVELRCDPISGHTALYWYRQSLGQGLEFLIYFQGNSAPDKSGLPSDRFSAERTGGSVSTLTIQRTQQEDSAVYLCASSTDPRDRVYLNEKLFFGSGTQLSVL.

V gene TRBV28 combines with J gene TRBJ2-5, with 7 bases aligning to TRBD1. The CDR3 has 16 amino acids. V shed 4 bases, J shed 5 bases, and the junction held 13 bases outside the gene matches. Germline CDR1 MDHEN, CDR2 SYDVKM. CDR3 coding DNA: TGTGCCAGCAGTTCGACCGGGACAGACCCCGGGGAGACCCAGTACTTC. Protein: CASSSTGTDPGETQYF.

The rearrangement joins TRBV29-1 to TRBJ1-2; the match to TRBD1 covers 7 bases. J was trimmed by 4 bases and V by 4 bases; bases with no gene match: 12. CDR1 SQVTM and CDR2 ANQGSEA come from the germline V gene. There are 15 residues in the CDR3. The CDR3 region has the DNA TGCAGCGTTGTAAGTTGGCCAGGGGGAACCTATGGCTACACCTTC. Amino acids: CSVVSWPGGTYGYTF.

CDR3: CASSYGSGNYGYTF. For the CDR3, the DNA is TGTGCCAGCAGTTACGGCAGTGGTAACTATGGCTACACCTTC. V and J are TRBV6-5 and TRBJ1-2; D gene unclear. V lost 2 bases and J lost 1, with 8 bases in between. Looked up from germline, CDR1 is MNHEY and CDR2 is SVGAGI. There are 14 residues in the CDR3.

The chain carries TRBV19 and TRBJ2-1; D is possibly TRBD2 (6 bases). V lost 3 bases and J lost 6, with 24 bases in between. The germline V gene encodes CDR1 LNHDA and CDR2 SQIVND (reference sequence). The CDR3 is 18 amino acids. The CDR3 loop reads CASSMGGGGAVVSNEQFF. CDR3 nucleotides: TGTGCCAGTAGTATGGGAGGAGGTGGGGCGGTCGTTTCCAATGAGCAGTTCTTC.

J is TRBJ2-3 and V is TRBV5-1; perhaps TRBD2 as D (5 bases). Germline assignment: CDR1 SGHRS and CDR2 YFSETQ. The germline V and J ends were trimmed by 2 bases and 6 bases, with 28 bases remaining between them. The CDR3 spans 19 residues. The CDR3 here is CASSLPTSIARWASDTQYF. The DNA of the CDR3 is TGCGCCAGCAGCTTACCCACTTCAATTGCGCGGTGGGCTAGCGATACGCAGTATTTT.

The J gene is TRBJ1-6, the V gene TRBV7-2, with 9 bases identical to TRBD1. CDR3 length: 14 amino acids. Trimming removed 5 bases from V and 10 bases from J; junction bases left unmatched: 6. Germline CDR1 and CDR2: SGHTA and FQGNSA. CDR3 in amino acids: CASSLGQGISPLHF. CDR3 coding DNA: TGTGCCAGCAGCCTGGGACAGGGTATCTCACCCCTCCACTTT.

CDR3: CASSESGGRNTGELFF. The CDR3, as DNA: TGTGCCAGCAGTGAAAGCGGGGGCCGTAACACCGGGGAGCTGTTTTTT. The chain recombines TRBV2 with TRBJ2-2, with 8 bases aligning to TRBD2. J was trimmed by 2 bases and V by 2 bases; bases with no gene match: 4. The CDR3 totals 16 residues. Germline assignment: CDR1 SNHLY and CDR2 FYNNEI.

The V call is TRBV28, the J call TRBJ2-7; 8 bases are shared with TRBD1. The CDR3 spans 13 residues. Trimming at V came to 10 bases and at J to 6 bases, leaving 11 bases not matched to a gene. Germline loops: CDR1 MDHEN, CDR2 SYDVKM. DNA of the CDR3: TGTGCCACCCAGGACAGGGTATTGGCCGAGCAGTACTTC. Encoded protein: CATQDRVLAEQYF.

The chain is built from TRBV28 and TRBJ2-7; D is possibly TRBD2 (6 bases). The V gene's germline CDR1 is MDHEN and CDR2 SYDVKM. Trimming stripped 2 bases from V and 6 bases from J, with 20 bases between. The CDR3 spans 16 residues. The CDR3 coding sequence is TGTGCCAGCAGTTTAGCCGGGACTCCTTTCCGGGGCGAGCAGTACTTC. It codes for CASSLAGTPFRGEQYF.

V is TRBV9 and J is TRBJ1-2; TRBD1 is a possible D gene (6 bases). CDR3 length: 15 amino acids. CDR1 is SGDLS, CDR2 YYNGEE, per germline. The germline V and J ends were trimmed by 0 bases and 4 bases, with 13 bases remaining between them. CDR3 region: CASSVDAGVGYGYTF. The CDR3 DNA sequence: TGTGCCAGCAGCGTAGACGCAGGGGTCGGCTATGGCTACACCTTC.

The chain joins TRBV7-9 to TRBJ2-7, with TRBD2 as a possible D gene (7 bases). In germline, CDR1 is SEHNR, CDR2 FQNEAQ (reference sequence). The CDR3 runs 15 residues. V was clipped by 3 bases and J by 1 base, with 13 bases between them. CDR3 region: CASSFRRGGSYEQYF. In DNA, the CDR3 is TGTGCCAGCAGCTTCCGCAGGGGAGGGTCCTACGAGCAGTACTTC.

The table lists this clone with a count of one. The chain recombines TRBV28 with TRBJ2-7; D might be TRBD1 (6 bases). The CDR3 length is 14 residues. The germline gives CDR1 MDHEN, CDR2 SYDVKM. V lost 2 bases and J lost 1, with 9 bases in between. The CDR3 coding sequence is TGTGCCAGCAGTTTAGCAGGGGAATCCTACGAGCAGTACTTC. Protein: CASSLAGESYEQYF.

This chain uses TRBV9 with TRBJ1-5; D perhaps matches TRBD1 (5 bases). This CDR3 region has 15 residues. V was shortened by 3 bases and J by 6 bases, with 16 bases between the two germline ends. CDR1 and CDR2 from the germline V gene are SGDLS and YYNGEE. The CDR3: CASSAGGVEGQPQHF. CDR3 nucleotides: TGTGCCAGCAGCGCTGGAGGGGTTGAGGGTCAGCCCCAGCATTTT.

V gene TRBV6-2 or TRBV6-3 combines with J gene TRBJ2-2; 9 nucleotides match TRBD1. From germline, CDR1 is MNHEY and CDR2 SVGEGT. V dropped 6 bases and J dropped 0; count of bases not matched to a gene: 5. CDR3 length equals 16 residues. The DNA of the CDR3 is TGTGCCAGCAGCCGTACAGGGGGCTCGAACACCGGGGAGCTGTTTTTT. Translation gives CASSRTGGSNTGELFF.

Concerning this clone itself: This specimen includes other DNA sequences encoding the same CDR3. CDR3 nucleotide sequence: TGTGCCATCAGTGGGGGACAGGGGGTGAATTACGAGCAGTACTTC. Translated, it gives CAISGGQGVNYEQYF. J is TRBJ2-7 and V is TRBV10-3; TRBD1 aligns across 11 bases. The J segment lost 4 bases and the V segment lost 4 bases, leaving 6 bases of the junction unmatched. CDR1 and CDR2 from the germline V gene are ENHRY and SYGVKD. This CDR3 contains 15 residues.

The CDR3 spells CASSEYKREKLFF. The CDR3 bases are TGTGCCAGCAGTGAATACAAGAGGGAAAAACTGTTTTTT. This sequence joins TRBV25-1 and TRBJ1-4; D remains ambiguous. Germline V gene data show CDR1 as MGHDK and CDR2 as SYGVNS. CDR3 length: 13 amino acids. V lost 0 bases and J 8 bases, leaving 7 bases between the germline ends.

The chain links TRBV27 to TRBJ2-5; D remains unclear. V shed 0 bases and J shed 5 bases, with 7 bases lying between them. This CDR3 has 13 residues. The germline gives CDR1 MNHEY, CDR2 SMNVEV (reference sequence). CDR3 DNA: TGTGCCAGCAGTTTATCTGTTATTGAGACCCAGTACTTC. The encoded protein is CASSLSVIETQYF.

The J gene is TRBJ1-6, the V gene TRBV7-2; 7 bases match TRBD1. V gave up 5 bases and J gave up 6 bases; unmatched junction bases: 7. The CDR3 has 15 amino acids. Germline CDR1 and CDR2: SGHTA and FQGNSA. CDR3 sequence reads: CASSERQGGNSPLHF. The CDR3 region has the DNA TGTGCCAGCAGCGAACGACAGGGAGGTAATTCACCCCTCCACTTT. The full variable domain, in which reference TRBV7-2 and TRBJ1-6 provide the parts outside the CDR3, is GAGVSQSPSNKVTEKGKDVELRCDPISGHTALYWYRQSLGQGLEFLIYFQGNSAPDKSGLPSDRFSAERTGGSVSTLTIQRTQQEDSAVYLCASSERQGGNSPLHFGNGTRLTVT.

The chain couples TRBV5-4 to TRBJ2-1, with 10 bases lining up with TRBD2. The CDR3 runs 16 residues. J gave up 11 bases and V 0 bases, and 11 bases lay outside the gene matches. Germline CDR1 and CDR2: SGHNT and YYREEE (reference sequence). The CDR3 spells CASSLGPLGLADQQFF. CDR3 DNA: TGTGCCAGCAGCTTGGGGCCATTAGGACTAGCGGACCAGCAGTTCTTC. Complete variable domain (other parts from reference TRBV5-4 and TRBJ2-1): ETGVTQSPTHLIKTRGQQVTLRCSSQSGHNTVSWYQQALGQGPQFIFQYYREEENGRGNFPPRFSGLQFPNYSSELNVNALELDDSALYLCASSLGPLGLADQQFFGPGTRLTVL.

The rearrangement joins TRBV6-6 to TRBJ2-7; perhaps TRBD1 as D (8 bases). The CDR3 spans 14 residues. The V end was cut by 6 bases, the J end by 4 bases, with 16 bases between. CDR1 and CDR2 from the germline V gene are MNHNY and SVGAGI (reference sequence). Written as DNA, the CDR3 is TGTGCCAGCAGGACTACAGGGGGGGGATACGAGCAGTACTTC. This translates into CASRTTGGGYEQYF.

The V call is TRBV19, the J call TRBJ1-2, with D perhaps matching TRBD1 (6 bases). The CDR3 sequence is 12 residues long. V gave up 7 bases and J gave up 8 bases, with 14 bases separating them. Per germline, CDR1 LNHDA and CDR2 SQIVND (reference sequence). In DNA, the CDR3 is TGTGCCAGTAAGGGGGTGGCGTCCGGCTACACCTTC. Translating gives CASKGVASGYTF.

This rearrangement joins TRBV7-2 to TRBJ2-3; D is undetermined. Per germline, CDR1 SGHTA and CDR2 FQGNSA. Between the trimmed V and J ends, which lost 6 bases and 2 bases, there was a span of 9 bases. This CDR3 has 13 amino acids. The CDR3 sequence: CASSFTPTDTQYF. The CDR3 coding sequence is TGTGCCAGCAGTTTTACTCCCACAGATACGCAGTATTTT.

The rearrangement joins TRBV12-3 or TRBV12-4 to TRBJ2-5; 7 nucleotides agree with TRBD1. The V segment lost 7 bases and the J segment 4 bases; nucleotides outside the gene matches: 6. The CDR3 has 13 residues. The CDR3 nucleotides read TGTGCCAGCACCGACAGGGTCGGAGAGACCCAGTACTTC. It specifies CASTDRVGETQYF.

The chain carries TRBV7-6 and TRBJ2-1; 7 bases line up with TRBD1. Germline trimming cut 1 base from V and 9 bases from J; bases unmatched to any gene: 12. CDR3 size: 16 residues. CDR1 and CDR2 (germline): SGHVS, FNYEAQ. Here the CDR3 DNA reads TGTGCCAGCAGCTTAGTGAAGCCAGGGGGTTACGGTGAGCAGTTCTTC. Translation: CASSLVKPGGYGEQFF.